A selection of T cell receptor beta chains follows, all from one sample in a study of PD-L1 blockade in urothelial cancer. TCRdb keeps only in-frame clones here, not all; method: immunoSEQ multiplex PCR. The table records around 66,000 clones, roughly four fifths of them present only once. Sample: PBMCs, taken around atezolizumab (anti-PD-L1) treatment. The receptors were gathered from a man in his sixties or seventies with urothelial cancer. CDR3s include the opening cysteine and the closing phenylalanine or tryptophan. Fields, in order: clone size, V gene, D gene, J gene, CDR3 length, CDR3 protein, CDR3 DNA. The D gene is left open where the match is weak. A clone size is listed for some rows: how often the clone was seen (once, few, many), or a class if it is expanded.

-	TRBV27	-	TRBJ2-3	14	CASSFLGGSDTQYF	TGTGCCAGCAGTTTCCTCGGAGGCAGTGATACGCAGTATTTT
-	TRBV20-1	TRBD1	TRBJ1-2	11	CSASTGVGYTF	TGCAGTGCCAGCACAGGGGTTGGCTACACCTTC
-	TRBV9	-	TRBJ2-2	15	CASSVGGGETEELFF	TGTGCCAGCAGCGTAGGGGGCGGAGAGACCGAGGAGCTGTTTTTT
-	TRBV7-9	-	TRBJ2-3	12	CASKSGVDTQYF	TGTGCCAGCAAGTCGGGGGTCGATACGCAGTATTTT
-	TRBV6-6	TRBD1	TRBJ1-1	15	CASSYPGQGYTEAFF	TGTGCCAGCAGTTACCCTGGACAGGGTTACACTGAAGCTTTCTTT
-	TRBV19	TRBD2	TRBJ2-3	15	CASSPLAGVTDTQYF	TGTGCCAGTAGTCCACTAGCGGGAGTGACAGATACGCAGTATTTT
-	TRBV28	-	TRBJ1-3	16	CASSLWKGVSGNTIYF	TGTGCCAGCAGTCTCTGGAAAGGGGTTTCCGGAAACACCATATATTTT
-	TRBV28	-	TRBJ1-4	15	CASSLYPLDPEKLFF	TGTGCCAGCAGTTTATACCCCCTAGACCCTGAAAAACTGTTTTTT
-	TRBV19	-	TRBJ1-1	15	CASSIDSGSNTEAFF	TGTGCCAGTAGTATAGATTCAGGGTCGAACACTGAAGCTTTCTTT
-	TRBV29-1	-	TRBJ2-3	14	CSVRWGQSTDTQYF	TGCAGCGTCCGTTGGGGCCAAAGCACAGATACGCAGTATTTT
-	TRBV7-9	-	TRBJ1-1	12	CASSFIGSEAFF	TGTGCCAGCAGCTTCATCGGTTCTGAAGCTTTCTTT
-	TRBV4-2	TRBD1	TRBJ2-3	16	CASSQAGTGDLDTQYF	TGTGCCAGCAGCCAAGCCGGGACAGGGGATTTGGATACGCAGTATTTT
-	TRBV14	TRBD1	TRBJ1-2	20	CASSQLGTGLRGVRNYGYTF	TGTGCCAGCAGCCAATTGGGGACAGGGTTAAGGGGTGTACGGAACTATGGCTACACCTTC
few	TRBV7-2	-	TRBJ2-7	14	CASSFSDSPYEQYF	TGTGCCAGCAGCTTTTCGGACTCCCCTTACGAGCAGTACTTC
few	TRBV6-6	-	TRBJ2-7	15	CASRDSGGDSYEQYF	TGTGCCAGCCGTGACTCAGGAGGGGATTCCTACGAGCAGTACTTC
-	TRBV5-6	TRBD2	TRBJ2-1	15	CASSQTSGRFGEQFF	TGTGCCAGCAGCCAGACTAGCGGGAGATTCGGTGAGCAGTTCTTC